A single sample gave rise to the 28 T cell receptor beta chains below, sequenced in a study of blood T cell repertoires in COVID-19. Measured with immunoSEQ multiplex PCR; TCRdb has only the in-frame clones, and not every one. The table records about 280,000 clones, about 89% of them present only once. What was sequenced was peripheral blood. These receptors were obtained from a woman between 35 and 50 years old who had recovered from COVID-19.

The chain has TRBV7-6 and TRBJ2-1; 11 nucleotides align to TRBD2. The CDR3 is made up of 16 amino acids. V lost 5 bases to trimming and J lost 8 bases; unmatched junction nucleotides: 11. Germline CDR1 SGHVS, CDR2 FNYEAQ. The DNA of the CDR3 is TGTGCCAGCAGCCAAGATCCACTAGCGGGAGTATATGAGCAGTTCTTC. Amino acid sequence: CASSQDPLAGVYEQFF.

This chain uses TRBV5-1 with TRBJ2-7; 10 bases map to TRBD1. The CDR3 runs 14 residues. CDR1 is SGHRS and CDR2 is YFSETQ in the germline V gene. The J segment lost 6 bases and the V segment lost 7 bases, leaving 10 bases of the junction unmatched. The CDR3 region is CASRTGTGAGEQYF. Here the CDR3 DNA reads TGCGCCAGCCGTACCGGGACAGGGGCGGGCGAGCAGTACTTC.

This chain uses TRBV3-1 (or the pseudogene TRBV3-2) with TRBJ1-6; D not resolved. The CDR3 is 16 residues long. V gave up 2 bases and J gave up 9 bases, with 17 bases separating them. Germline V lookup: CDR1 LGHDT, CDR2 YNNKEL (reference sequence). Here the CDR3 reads CASSQSRTLGSSPLHF. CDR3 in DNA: TGTGCCAGCAGCCAAAGTAGAACCCTAGGGAGTTCACCCCTCCACTTT.

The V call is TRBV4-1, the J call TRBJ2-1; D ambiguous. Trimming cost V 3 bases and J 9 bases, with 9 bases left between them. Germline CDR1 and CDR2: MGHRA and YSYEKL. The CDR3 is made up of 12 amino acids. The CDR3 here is CASSQIYGEQFF. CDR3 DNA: TGCGCCAGCAGCCAGATCTACGGTGAGCAGTTCTTC.

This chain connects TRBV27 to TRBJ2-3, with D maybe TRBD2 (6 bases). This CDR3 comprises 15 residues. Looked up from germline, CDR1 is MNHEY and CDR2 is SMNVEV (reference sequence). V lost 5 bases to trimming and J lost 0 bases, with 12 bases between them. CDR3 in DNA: TGTGCCAGCAGTCCCGGGAGTCCAAGCACAGATACGCAGTATTTT. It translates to CASSPGSPSTDTQYF.

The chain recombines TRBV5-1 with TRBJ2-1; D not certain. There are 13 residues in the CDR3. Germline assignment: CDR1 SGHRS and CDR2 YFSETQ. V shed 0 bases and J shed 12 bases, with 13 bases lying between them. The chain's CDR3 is CASSLDSMVVQFF. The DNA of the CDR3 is TGCGCCAGCAGCTTGGACTCCATGGTGGTGCAGTTCTTC.

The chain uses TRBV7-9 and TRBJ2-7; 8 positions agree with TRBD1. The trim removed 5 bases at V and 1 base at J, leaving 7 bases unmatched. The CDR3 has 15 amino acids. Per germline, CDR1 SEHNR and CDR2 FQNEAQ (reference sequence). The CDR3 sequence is CASSQAGGASYEQYF. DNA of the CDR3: TGTGCCAGCAGCCAGGCAGGGGGCGCATCCTACGAGCAGTACTTC.

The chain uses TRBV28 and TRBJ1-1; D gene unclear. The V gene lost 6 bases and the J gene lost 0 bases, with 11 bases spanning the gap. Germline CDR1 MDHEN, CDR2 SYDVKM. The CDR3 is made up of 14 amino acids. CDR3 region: CASSPVPLNTEAFF. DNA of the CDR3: TGTGCCAGCAGCCCGGTACCGTTGAACACTGAAGCTTTCTTT.

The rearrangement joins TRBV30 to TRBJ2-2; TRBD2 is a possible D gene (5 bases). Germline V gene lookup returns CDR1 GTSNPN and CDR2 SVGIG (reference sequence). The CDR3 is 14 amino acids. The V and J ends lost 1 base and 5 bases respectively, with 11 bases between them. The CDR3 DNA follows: TGTGCCTGGAGTGGAGGGAGTGTGACCGGGGAGCTGTTTTTT. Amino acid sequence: CAWSGGSVTGELFF.

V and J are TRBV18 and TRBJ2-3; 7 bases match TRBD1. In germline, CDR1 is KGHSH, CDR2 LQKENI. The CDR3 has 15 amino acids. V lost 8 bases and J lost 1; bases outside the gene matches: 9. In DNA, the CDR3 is TGTGCCAGCACTCGAGGGGGCTGGGGCACAGATACGCAGTATTTT. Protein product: CASTRGGWGTDTQYF.

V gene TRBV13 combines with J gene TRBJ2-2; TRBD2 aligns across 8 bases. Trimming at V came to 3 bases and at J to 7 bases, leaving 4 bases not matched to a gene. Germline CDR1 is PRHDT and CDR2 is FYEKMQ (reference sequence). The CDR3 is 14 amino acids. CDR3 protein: CASSFSGTVGELFF. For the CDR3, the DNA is TGTGCCAGCAGCTTTAGCGGGACGGTCGGGGAGCTGTTTTTT.

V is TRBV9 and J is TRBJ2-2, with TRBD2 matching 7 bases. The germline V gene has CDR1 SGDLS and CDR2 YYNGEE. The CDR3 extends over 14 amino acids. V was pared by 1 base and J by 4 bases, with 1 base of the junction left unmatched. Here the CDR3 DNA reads TGTGCCAGCAGCGTACTAGCGGCCACCGGGGAGCTGTTTTTT. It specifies CASSVLAATGELFF.

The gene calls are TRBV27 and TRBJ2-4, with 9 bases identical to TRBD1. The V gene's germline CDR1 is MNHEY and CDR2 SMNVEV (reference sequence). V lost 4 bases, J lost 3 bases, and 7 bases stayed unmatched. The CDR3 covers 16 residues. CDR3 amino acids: CASSSYRGLDKNIQYF. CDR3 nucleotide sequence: TGTGCCAGCAGTTCGTACAGGGGGCTGGACAAAAACATTCAGTACTTC.

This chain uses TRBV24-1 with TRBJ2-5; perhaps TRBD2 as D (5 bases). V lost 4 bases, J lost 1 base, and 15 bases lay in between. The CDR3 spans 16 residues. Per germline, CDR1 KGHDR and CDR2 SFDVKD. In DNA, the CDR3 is TGTGCCACCAGTGACGGGCCACCGGGGTTCCAAGAGACCCAGTACTTC. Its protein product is CATSDGPPGFQETQYF.

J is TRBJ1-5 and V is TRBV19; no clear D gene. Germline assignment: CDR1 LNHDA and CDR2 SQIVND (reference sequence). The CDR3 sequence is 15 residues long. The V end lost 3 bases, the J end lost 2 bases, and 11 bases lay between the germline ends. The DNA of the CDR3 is TGTGCCAGTAGTATTGTCTGGGCCCGCAATCAGCCCCAGCATTTT. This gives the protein CASSIVWARNQPQHF. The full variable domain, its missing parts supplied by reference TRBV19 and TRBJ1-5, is DGGITQSPKYLFRKEGQNVTLSCEQNLNHDAMYWYRQDPGQGLRLIYYSQIVNDFQKGDIAEGYSVSREKKESFPLTVTSAQKNPTAFYLCASSIVWARNQPQHFGDGTRLSIL.

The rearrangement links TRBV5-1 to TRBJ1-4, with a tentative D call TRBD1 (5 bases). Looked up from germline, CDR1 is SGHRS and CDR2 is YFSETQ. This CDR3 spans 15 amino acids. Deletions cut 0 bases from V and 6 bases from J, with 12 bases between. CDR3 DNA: TGCGCCAGCAGCTTGGGACAGTTCTTGGATGAAAAACTGTTTTTT. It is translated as CASSLGQFLDEKLFF.

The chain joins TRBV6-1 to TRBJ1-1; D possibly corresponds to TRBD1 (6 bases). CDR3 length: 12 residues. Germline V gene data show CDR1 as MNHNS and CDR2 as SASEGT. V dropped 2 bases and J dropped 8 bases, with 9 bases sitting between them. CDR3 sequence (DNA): TGTGCCAGCAGTGAATTGGGGGCGGAAGCTTTCTTT. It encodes CASSELGAEAFF.

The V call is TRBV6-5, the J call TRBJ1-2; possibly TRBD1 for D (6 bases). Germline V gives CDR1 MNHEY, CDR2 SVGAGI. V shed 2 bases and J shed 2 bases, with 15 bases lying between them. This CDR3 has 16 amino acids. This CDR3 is CASSYHTRGQNYGYTF. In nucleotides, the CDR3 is TGTGCCAGCAGTTACCATACCAGGGGCCAGAACTATGGCTACACCTTC.

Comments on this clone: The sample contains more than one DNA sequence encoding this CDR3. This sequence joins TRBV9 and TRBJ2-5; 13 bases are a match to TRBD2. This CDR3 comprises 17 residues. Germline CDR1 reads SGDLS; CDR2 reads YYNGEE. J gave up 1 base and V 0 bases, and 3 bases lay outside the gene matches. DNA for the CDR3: TGTGCCAGCAGCGTAGGACTAGCGGGAGGAGGCCAAGAGACCCAGTACTTC. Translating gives CASSVGLAGGGQETQYF.

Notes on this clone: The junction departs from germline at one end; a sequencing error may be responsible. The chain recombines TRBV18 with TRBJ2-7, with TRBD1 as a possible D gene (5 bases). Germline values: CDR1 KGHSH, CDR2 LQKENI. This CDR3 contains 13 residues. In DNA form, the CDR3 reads TGTGCCAGCTCCCCACCACAGGAAGGCGAGCAGTACTTC. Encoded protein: CASSPPQEGEQYF.

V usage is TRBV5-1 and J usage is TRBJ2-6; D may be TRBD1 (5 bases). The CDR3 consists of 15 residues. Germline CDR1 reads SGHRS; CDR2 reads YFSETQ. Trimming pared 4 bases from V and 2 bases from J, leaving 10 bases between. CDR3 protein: CASSQGLAGANVLTF. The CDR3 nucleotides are TGCGCCAGCAGCCAGGGTTTGGCTGGGGCCAACGTCCTGACTTTC.

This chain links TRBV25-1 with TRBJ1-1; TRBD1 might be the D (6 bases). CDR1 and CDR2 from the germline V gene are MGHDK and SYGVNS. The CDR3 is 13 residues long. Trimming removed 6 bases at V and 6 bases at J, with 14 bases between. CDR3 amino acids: CASRERGMAEAFF. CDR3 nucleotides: TGTGCCAGCAGGGAGAGGGGGATGGCTGAAGCTTTCTTT. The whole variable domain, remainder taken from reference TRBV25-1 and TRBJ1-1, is EADIYQTPRYLVIGTGKKITLECSQTMGHDKMYWYQQDPGMELHLIHYSYGVNSTEKGDLSSESTVSRIRTEHFPLTLESARPSHTSQYLCASRERGMAEAFFGQGTRLTVV.

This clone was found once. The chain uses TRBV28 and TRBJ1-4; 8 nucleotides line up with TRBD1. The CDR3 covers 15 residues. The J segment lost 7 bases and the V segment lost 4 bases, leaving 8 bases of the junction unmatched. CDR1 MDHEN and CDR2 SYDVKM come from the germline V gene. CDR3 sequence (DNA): TGTGCCAGCAGTTACGGACAGGGCCGGGGTGAAAAACTGTTTTTT. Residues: CASSYGQGRGEKLFF.

Here the CDR3 reads CASSLTAYGYTF. For the CDR3, the DNA is TGTGCCAGTAGTCTGACAGCTTATGGCTACACCTTC. The chain recombines TRBV19 with TRBJ1-2, with a tentative D call TRBD1 (5 bases). V gave up 5 bases and J gave up 5 bases, with 9 bases separating them. The CDR3 runs 12 residues. CDR1 and CDR2 from the germline V gene are LNHDA and SQIVND (reference sequence).

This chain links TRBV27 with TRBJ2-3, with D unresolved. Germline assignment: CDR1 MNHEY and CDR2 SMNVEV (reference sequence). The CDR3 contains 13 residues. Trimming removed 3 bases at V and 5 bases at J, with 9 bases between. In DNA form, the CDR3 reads TGTGCCAGCAGTTTGGTTGAGGAAGATACGCAGTATTTT. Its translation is CASSLVEEDTQYF.

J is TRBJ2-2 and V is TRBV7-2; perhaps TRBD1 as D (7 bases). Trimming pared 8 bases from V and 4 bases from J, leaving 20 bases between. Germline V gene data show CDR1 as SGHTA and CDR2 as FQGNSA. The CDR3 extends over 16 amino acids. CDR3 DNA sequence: TGTGCCAGCCAGGGGGGATCTAGCCCATTCACCGGGGAGCTGTTTTTT. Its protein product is CASQGGSSPFTGELFF.

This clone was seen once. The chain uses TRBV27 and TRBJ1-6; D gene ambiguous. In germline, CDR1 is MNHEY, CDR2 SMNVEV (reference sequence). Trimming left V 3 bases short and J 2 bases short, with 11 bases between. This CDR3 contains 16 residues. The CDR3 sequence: CASSLGPTPYNSPLHF. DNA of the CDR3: TGTGCCAGCAGTTTGGGCCCGACCCCCTATAATTCACCCCTCCACTTT.

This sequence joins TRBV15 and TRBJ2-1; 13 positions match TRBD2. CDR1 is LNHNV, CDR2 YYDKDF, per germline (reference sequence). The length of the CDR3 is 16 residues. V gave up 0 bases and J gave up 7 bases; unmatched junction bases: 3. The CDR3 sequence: CATSREGTSGINEQFF. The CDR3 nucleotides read TGTGCCACCAGCAGAGAAGGGACTAGCGGGATAAATGAGCAGTTCTTC. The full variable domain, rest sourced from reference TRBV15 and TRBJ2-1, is DAMVIQNPRYQVTQFGKPVTLSCSQTLNHNVMYWYQQKSSQAPKLLFHYYDKDFNNEADTPDNFQSRRPNTSFCFLDIRSPGLGDTAMYLCATSREGTSGINEQFFGPGTRLTVL.